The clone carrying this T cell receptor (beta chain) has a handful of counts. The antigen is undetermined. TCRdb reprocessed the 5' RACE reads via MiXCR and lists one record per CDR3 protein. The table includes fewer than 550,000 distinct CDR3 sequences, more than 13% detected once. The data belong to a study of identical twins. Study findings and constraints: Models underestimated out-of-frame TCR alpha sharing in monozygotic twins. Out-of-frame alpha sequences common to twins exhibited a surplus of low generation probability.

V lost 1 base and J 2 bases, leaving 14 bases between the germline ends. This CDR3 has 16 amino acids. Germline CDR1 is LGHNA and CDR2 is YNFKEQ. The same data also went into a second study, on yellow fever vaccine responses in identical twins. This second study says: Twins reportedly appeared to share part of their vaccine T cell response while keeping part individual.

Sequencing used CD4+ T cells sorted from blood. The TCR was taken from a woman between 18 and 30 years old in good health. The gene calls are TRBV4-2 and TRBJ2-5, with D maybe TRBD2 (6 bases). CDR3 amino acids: CASSQVRGGGQETQYF. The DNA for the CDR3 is TGTGCCAGCAGCCAAGTACGGGGTGGGGGGCAAGAGACCCAGTACTTC.